Described below is a single T cell receptor (beta chain) sequence and its context. What it binds is not known. Unmatched junction bases numbered 5, after V lost 5 bases and J lost 4 bases. Germline-derived CDR1 and CDR2 are PRHDT and FYEKMQ (reference sequence). The CDR3 extends over 14 amino acids. The donors were members of the validation cohort comprising about 130 subjects, separate from the roughly 600-subject first cohort. This table comes from immunoSEQ multiplex PCR, and its TCRdb copy is limited to in-frame clones, with some not included. This sample has roughly 130,000 clones, with approximately 90% found just once. The data stem from a study of cytomegalovirus exposure and HLA in healthy donors. The study's findings and limits: TCR beta chains numbering roughly 150 were designated cytomegalovirus-associated. While the bulk of TCR sequences proved rare, some public TCRs turned up in many donors. Subsequent analysis found a tendency for first-cohort TCR clusters to co-occur within the 95 to 150 validation repertoires.

Sequencing input: PBMCs. The gene calls are TRBV13 and TRBJ2-4; 7 nucleotides line up with TRBD1. The clonotype was recovered from a young woman in good health and CMV-seropositive. The CDR3 reads CASSLWDSKNIQYF. In nucleotides, the CDR3 is TGTGCCAGCAGCCTATGGGACAGTAAAAACATTCAGTACTTC. Using reference TRBV13 and TRBJ2-4 for the parts outside the CDR3, the full variable domain is AAGVIQSPRHLIKEKRETATLKCYPIPRHDTVYWYQQGPGQDPQFLISFYEKMQSDKGSIPDRFSAQQFSDYHSELNMSSLELGDSALYFCASSLWDSKNIQYFGAGTRLSVL.